One sample yielded the 20 T cell receptor beta chains listed below, sequenced in a study of Graves' ophthalmopathy and Graves' hyperthyroidism. Amplification of the TCR beta CDR3 regions used RNA transcripts (as template). An opening RT-PCR round employed HTBI primers and preceded a second-round multiplex PCR. In TCRdb, the multiplex PCR reads were re-called with MiXCR into one record per CDR3 protein. The sample holds approximately 460,000 distinct CDR3 sequences, around 14% seen once. The material sequenced was blood. The receptors originated from a woman in her 30s with Graves' ophthalmopathy.

This clonotype was recorded at least ten times. The rearrangement uses TRBV7-8 and TRBJ2-7, with 9 nucleotides matching TRBD2. Germline values: CDR1 SGHVS, CDR2 FQNEAQ. The CDR3 length is 14 residues. V lost 2 bases to trimming and J lost 4 bases; unmatched junction nucleotides: 3. The DNA for the CDR3 is TGTGCCAGCAGCTTATACACTAGCGGGTACGAGCAGTACTTC. It encodes CASSLYTSGYEQYF.

The genes are TRBV4-1 and TRBJ2-7; D gene unclear. Looked up from germline, CDR1 is MGHRA and CDR2 is YSYEKL. V dropped 3 bases and J dropped 1 base, with 16 bases sitting between them. CDR3 length: 16 amino acids. CDR3 protein: CASSHPPAMGSYEQYF. The CDR3 DNA reads TGCGCCAGCAGCCACCCGCCTGCCATGGGGTCCTACGAGCAGTACTTC.

This clonotype was recorded many times. The chain combines TRBV12-3 or TRBV12-4 with TRBJ1-1; the D gene is possibly TRBD1 (5 bases). The CDR3 spans 12 residues. Trimming stripped 2 bases from V and 8 bases from J, with 9 bases between. The CDR3 DNA reads TGTGCCAGCAGTTTACTTCGACAGGAAGCTTTCTTT. The encoded protein is CASSLLRQEAFF.

In this sample, this clonotype turned up a few times. A much larger clone lies one base from this, so it may be a read error. The chain carries TRBV13 and TRBJ1-2; D not resolved. The CDR3 is 13 amino acids. Germline V gives CDR1 PRHDT, CDR2 FYEKMQ (reference sequence). V shed 6 bases and J shed 3 bases, with 11 bases lying between them. This CDR3 reads CASSSTWDYGYTF. In DNA form, the CDR3 reads TGTGCCAGCAGTTCCACTTGGGACTATGGCTACACCTTC.

This clonotype was observed a few times. No conserved phenylalanine or tryptophan ends this CDR3, so it is likely a read error. V usage is TRBV6-5 and J usage is TRBJ2-2; 9 bases agree with TRBD1. The CDR3 sequence is 16 residues long. Germline V gene lookup returns CDR1 MNHEY and CDR2 SVGAGI. Trimming removed 7 bases from V and 3 bases from J; junction bases left unmatched: 9. CDR3 coding DNA: TGTGCCAGCATTAGGACAGGGGCTGAGGACACCGGGGAGCTGTTTTCT. Amino acids: CASIRTGAEDTGELFS.

The chain recombines TRBV6-1 with TRBJ1-1; D gene ambiguous. The length of the CDR3 is 13 residues. Per the germline V gene, CDR1 is MNHNS and CDR2 is SASEGT. V shed 5 bases and J shed 11 bases, with 18 bases lying between them. This CDR3 is CASSPQQGSGAFF. CDR3 sequence (DNA): TGTGCCAGCAGTCCACAACAAGGGAGTGGGGCTTTCTTT.

This clonotype has at least ten counts. The chain joins TRBV6-1 to TRBJ1-5; D gene ambiguous. Germline V gene data show CDR1 as MNHNS and CDR2 as SASEGT. The CDR3 contains 13 residues. Trimming pared 0 bases from V and 6 bases from J, leaving 6 bases between. The CDR3 here is CASSEAPGQPQHF. In DNA, the CDR3 is TGTGCCAGCAGTGAAGCGCCCGGTCAGCCCCAGCATTTT.

The table lists this clonotype with many counts. The chain carries TRBV6-1 and TRBJ2-7; D is possibly TRBD1 (5 bases). CDR3 size: 10 residues. The ends were cut back, 8 bases at V and 6 bases at J, with 8 bases in the middle. The germline V gene has CDR1 MNHNS and CDR2 SASEGT. CDR3 DNA sequence: TGTGCCAGCGGGGCCGGCGAGCAGTACTTC. Translating it yields CASGAGEQYF.

This chain joins TRBV28 and TRBJ2-7; weak D call: TRBD1 (5 bases). CDR1 is MDHEN, CDR2 SYDVKM, per germline. The germline V and J ends were trimmed by 4 bases and 4 bases, with 11 bases remaining between them. The CDR3 is made up of 13 amino acids. This chain's CDR3 is CASSSPDSYEQYF. CDR3 bases: TGTGCCAGCAGTTCCCCAGACAGTTACGAGCAGTACTTC.

This clonotype showed up many times. This rearrangement joins TRBV5-1 to TRBJ1-1, with 7 bases identical to TRBD1. Germline CDR1 and CDR2: SGHRS and YFSETQ. This CDR3 has 17 residues. V dropped 1 base and J dropped 4; count of bases not matched to a gene: 13. CDR3: CASSLTGDGAGSTEAFF. The CDR3 region has the DNA TGCGCCAGCAGCTTGACAGGGGACGGGGCAGGGTCCACTGAAGCTTTCTTT.

The CDR3 DNA is TGCAGTGCTAGAAGGGGGAACGTAGGAGAGACCCAGTACTTC. This translates into CSARRGNVGETQYF. The chain links TRBV20-1 to TRBJ2-5; TRBD1 might be the D (6 bases). The CDR3 is made up of 14 amino acids. The germline V and J ends were trimmed by 2 bases and 4 bases, with 14 bases remaining between them. Per germline, CDR1 DFQATT and CDR2 SNEGSKA (reference sequence).

Ten or more counts support this clonotype. The chain joins TRBV19 to TRBJ2-5, with 11 bases aligning to TRBD2. Looked up from germline, CDR1 is LNHDA and CDR2 is SQIVND (reference sequence). Unmatched junction bases numbered 9, after V lost 4 bases and J lost 2 bases. The CDR3 is 17 residues long. The CDR3 DNA is TGTGCCAGTAGTACGGCAGGGACTAGCGGATTTCAAGAGACCCAGTACTTC. It is translated as CASSTAGTSGFQETQYF.

This clonotype has just a few counts. The chain couples TRBV7-2 to TRBJ2-7; 9 positions agree with TRBD1. With 5 bases clipped from V and 4 bases from J, the junction kept 6 bases outside the gene matches. CDR3 length: 14 residues. CDR1 and CDR2 (germline): SGHTA, FQGNSA. Here the CDR3 reads CASSPAGQGYEQYF. CDR3 nucleotide sequence: TGTGCCAGCAGCCCGGCGGGACAGGGTTACGAGCAGTACTTC. Using reference TRBV7-2 and TRBJ2-7 for the parts outside the CDR3, the full variable domain is GAGVSQSPSNKVTEKGKDVELRCDPISGHTALYWYRQSLGQGLEFLIYFQGNSAPDKSGLPSDRFSAERTGGSVSTLTIQRTQQEDSAVYLCASSPAGQGYEQYFGPGTRLTVT.

In its sample, this clonotype was seen many times. The V call is TRBV6-1, the J call TRBJ2-7; TRBD2 agrees at 12 bases. The CDR3 sequence is 13 residues long. From germline, CDR1 is MNHNS and CDR2 SASEGT. V gave up 7 bases and J gave up 3 bases; unmatched junction bases: 1. This chain's CDR3 is CASKTSGSYEQYF. The CDR3 coding sequence is TGTGCCAGCAAGACTAGCGGGAGCTACGAGCAGTACTTC.

This clonotype has more than one count but fewer than ten. The chain recombines TRBV10-2 with TRBJ2-2, with D maybe TRBD1 (8 bases). Germline assignment: CDR1 WSHSY and CDR2 SAAADI. CDR3 length: 16 residues. The germline V and J ends were trimmed by 5 bases and 0 bases, with 13 bases remaining between them. CDR3 coding DNA: TGCGCCAGCAGTTTTACAGGGGGGGCGAACACCGGGGAGCTGTTTTTT. It is translated as CASSFTGGANTGELFF.

This clonotype was found a few times. This rearrangement joins TRBV7-8 to TRBJ1-4; D gene ambiguous. V shed 5 bases and J shed 0 bases, with 13 bases lying between them. Germline V CDR1 and CDR2: SGHVS, FQNEAQ. This CDR3 spans 16 amino acids. CDR3: CASSTSPTATNEKLFF. CDR3 DNA: TGTGCCAGCAGCACGAGCCCGACTGCAACTAATGAAAAACTGTTTTTT.

Ten or more counts support this clonotype. This sequence joins TRBV20-1 and TRBJ2-7, with 7 nucleotides matching TRBD1. Germline V gives CDR1 DFQATT, CDR2 SNEGSKA (reference sequence). Trimming cost V 5 bases and J 3 bases; bases outside gene matches: 7. CDR3 size: 13 residues. CDR3 bases: TGCAGTGCTTTAGGGGGCGCGGTCTACGAGCAGTACTTC. Translating gives CSALGGAVYEQYF.

This clonotype was counted many times. The V call is TRBV12-3 or TRBV12-4, the J call TRBJ1-1; 7 nucleotides align to TRBD1. V gave up 5 bases and J gave up 4 bases; unmatched junction bases: 10. The length of the CDR3 is 15 residues. The CDR3 DNA reads TGTGCCAGCAGTCGACAGGGAACTGGGCCCACTGAAGCTTTCTTT. Its protein product is CASSRQGTGPTEAFF.

The chain carries TRBV20-1 and TRBJ2-5; 9 bases match TRBD1. The V segment lost 1 base and the J segment 1 base; nucleotides outside the gene matches: 16. Looked up from germline, CDR1 is DFQATT and CDR2 is SNEGSKA (reference sequence). This CDR3 has 19 residues. The CDR3 reads CSARGYADGTGSPQETQYF. In nucleotides, the CDR3 is TGCAGTGCTAGAGGTTACGCCGATGGGACAGGGAGCCCCCAAGAGACCCAGTACTTC.

Points on this clonotype: A much larger clone lies one base from this, so it may be a read error. The chain has TRBV11-2 and TRBJ2-2; either TRBD1 or TRBD2 may fit D (5 bases each). The germline CDR1 and CDR2 sequences are SGHAT and FQNNGV. The CDR3 has 16 amino acids. In DNA, the CDR3 is TGTGCCAGCAGCTCCTCCAGACAGACGAACACCGGGGAGCTGGTTTTT. Translation gives CASSSSRQTNTGELVF.